The T cell receptor beta chain described here comes from a study of blood T cell repertoires in COVID-19. Study details: Some COVID-19 samples were acute and others convalescent; all came from the United States, Italy and Spain. PBMCs, B-cell-depleted T cells, or T cells were the source of the cDNA or gDNA that made up the material.

CDR1 is SGHAT, CDR2 FQNNGV, per germline. V dropped 3 bases and J dropped 6; count of bases not matched to a gene: 11. The CDR3 runs 17 residues. In the original analysis: Nucleated cell counts were estimated from reference gene primer amplification. Assay used: immunoSEQ multiplex PCR; TCRdb lists only in-frame clones, some missing. V and J calls and clone size are those listed in that table; D and trimming were worked out from the DNA. Among some 150,000 clones listed, approximately 87% were seen once. This receptor was identified in a man over 45 who had recovered from COVID-19. The sequenced material came from peripheral blood. The V and J genes are TRBV11-2 and TRBJ2-7, with 13 bases matching TRBD2. The CDR3 sequence: CASSFTSGGAVGLEQYF. Here the CDR3 DNA reads TGTGCCAGCAGCTTTACTAGCGGGGGGGCTGTGGGGCTCGAGCAGTACTTC.